This T cell receptor (beta chain) was observed in a study of immune characterization of retroperitoneal liposarcoma. Using its own MiXCR run on the PCR reads, TCRdb lists one record per CDR3 protein. The sample consists of 2,000 to 3,000 distinct CDR3 sequences, nearly 45% of them appearing once. Germline CDR1 is MDHEN and CDR2 is SYDVKM. The CDR3 has 16 residues. With 5 bases removed from V and 0 bases from J, the gap between germline ends came to 14 bases. V is TRBV28 and J is TRBJ2-1, with D unclear. What was sequenced was tumor tissue. The TCR sequence derives from a male donor with retroperitoneal liposarcoma. This CDR3 is CASSPPDRRSYNEQFF. CDR3 DNA sequence: TGTGCCAGCAGTCCTCCGGACCGTCGCTCCTACAATGAGCAGTTCTTC.